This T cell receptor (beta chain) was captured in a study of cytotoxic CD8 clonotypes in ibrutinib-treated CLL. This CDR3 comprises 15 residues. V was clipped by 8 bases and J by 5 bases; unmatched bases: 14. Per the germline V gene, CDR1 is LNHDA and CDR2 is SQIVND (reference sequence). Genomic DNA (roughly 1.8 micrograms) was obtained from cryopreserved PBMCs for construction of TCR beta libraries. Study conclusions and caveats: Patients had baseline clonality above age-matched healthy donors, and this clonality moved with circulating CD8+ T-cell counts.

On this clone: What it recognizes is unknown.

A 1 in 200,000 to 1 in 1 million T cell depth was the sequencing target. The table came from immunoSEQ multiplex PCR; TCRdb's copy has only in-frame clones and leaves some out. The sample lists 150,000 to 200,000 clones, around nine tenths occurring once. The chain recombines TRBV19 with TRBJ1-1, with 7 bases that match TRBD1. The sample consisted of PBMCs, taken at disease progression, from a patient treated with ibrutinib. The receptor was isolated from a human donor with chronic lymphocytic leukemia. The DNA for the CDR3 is TGTGCCAGTCGGGACAGCCCAATGGAGGGAACTGAAGCTTTCTTT. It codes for CASRDSPMEGTEAFF.